These 2 T cell receptor beta chains were sequenced from one sample in a study of T cell responses to AZD1222 COVID-19 vaccine. Here immunoSEQ multiplex PCR was the method, and the copy in TCRdb shows in-frame clones only, minus some. This repertoire shows 200,000 or so clones, 85% to 90% found once; its top ten account for approximately 2.7%. Sequences were derived from peripheral blood, sampled on day 0 of MenACWY control vaccination. These receptors all stem from an adult in good health.

The genes are TRBV11-2 and TRBJ2-7, with unresolved D. The germline V gene has CDR1 SGHAT and CDR2 FQNNGV. Between the trimmed V and J ends, which lost 1 base and 4 bases, there was a span of 11 bases. The CDR3 has 14 amino acids. CDR3 DNA sequence: TGTGCCAGCAGCTTAGGGGCAGGAAGTTACGAGCAGTACTTC. It encodes CASSLGAGSYEQYF.

The chain employs TRBV5-5 and TRBJ2-7, with TRBD1 as a possible D gene (5 bases). Deletions cut 0 bases from V and 2 bases from J, with 9 bases between. This CDR3 comprises 14 residues. Germline CDR1 reads SGHKS; CDR2 reads YYEKEE (reference sequence). CDR3 residues: CASSLVAGTYEQYF. In DNA form, the CDR3 reads TGTGCCAGCAGCTTGGTGGCAGGGACCTACGAGCAGTACTTC. Full variable domain (remainder filled in from reference TRBV5-5 and TRBJ2-7): DAGVTQSPTHLIKTRGQQVTLRCSPISGHKSVSWYQQVLGQGPQFIFQYYEKEERGRGNFPDRFSARQFPNYSSELNVNALLLGDSALYLCASSLVAGTYEQYFGPGTRLTVT.